This TCR beta chain came from a study of blood T cells in healthy people across ages. Study in general: There was about one barcoded beta molecule captured by template switching per two T cells.

Primed by a sample-barcoded 5' primer and a J-beta primer mix, a second PCR proceeded for about 6 to 12 cycles. TCRdb re-derived calls from the 5' RACE reads in MiXCR, one entry per CDR3 protein. The table lists 1.5 million or so distinct CDR3 sequences, roughly 40% of them singletons. Isolation yielded PBMCs, at least 7 million per sample, in every case. The authors extracted at least 6 micrograms of total RNA per sample. Whole-study findings and limits: Shifts in expanded clonotypes may have been confounded by donor CMV status, which was unknown.

The V gene's germline CDR1 is SGDLS and CDR2 YYNGEE. CDR3 length: 18 residues. V was cut by 2 bases and J by 0 bases, with 15 bases left in between. Concerning this clonotype itself: The antigen is not known.

The sequence came from a woman younger than 30 in good health. The chain links TRBV9 to TRBJ2-6; D remains unclear. The material sequenced was blood. This CDR3 is CASSVDTSSNSGANVLTF. The CDR3 nucleotides are TGTGCCAGCAGCGTTGACACCTCCTCTAACTCTGGGGCCAACGTCCTGACTTTC.